This T cell receptor beta chain was obtained from a study of T-cell reconstitution after alpha-beta-depleted transplantation in children. The TCRbeta library was prepared with unique molecular identifiers. One entry per CDR3 protein results from TCRdb running MiXCR on the PCR reads. The sample gives some 300,000 distinct CDR3 sequences, about a tenth of which show up once; 2% to 2.5% is in the top ten. This clonotype occurred a few times. The CDR3 covers 17 residues. Per germline, CDR1 SGDLS and CDR2 YYNGEE. Trimming took off 3 bases at V and 8 bases at J, with 24 bases between the two ends. This receptor was identified in a human donor who donated a stem cell graft to a child with acute lymphoblastic leukemia. The chain has TRBV9 and TRBJ2-1; D unclear. This material consisted of PBMCs from the stem cell graft donor, taken from the stem cell graft. The CDR3 DNA sequence: TGTGCCAGCAGCGACGGATCGCCGGCGTCGGGTGCCCATGAGCAGTTCTTC. Translation gives CASSDGSPASGAHEQFF.